Sequencing of this TCR beta chain was carried out in a study of shared clonotypes between healthy human individuals. Only in-frame clones appear in the TCRdb table, and some are missing; sequencing was by immunoSEQ multiplex PCR. This sample yields fewer than 600,000 clones, of which around 79% are seen a single time; over 10% belongs to the top ten. Germline values: CDR1 WNHNN, CDR2 SYGVQD (reference sequence). The CDR3 is 16 residues long. Every donor was a Caucasian adult from Nashville, Tennessee. The rearrangement joins TRBV10-1 to TRBJ2-3; TRBD2 matches 10 bases. The sequence was obtained from a woman in her thirties or forties in good health. Some clones in this sample may be carry-over from other donors' samples. The specimen sequenced was PBMCs. The CDR3 sequence is CSPGLSGREGTDTQYF. Written as DNA, the CDR3 is TGCTCGCCAGGCCTCAGCGGGAGGGAGGGCACAGATACGCAGTATTTT.